The 17 T cell receptor beta chains reported below all come from one sample, sequenced in a study of blood T cells in healthy people across ages. Primed by a sample-barcoded 5' primer and a J-beta primer mix, a second PCR proceeded for about 6 to 12 cycles. TCRdb independently ran MiXCR on the 5' RACE reads; one entry per CDR3 protein. Altogether 700,000 or so distinct CDR3 sequences are present, over 20% being singletons, with the ten largest covering about 22%. The source material was blood. These receptors all come from a man between 65 and 85 years old in good health.

This clonotype was detected a few times. The genes are TRBV27 and TRBJ1-2; D not certain. Trimming removed 1 base from V and 8 bases from J, with 17 bases in between. From germline, CDR1 is MNHEY and CDR2 SMNVEV (reference sequence). The CDR3 spans 15 residues. In DNA form, the CDR3 reads TGTGCCAGCAGTTTATATTTTGCGGATACCCGGGGCTACACCTTC. This codes for CASSLYFADTRGYTF.

V usage is TRBV24-1 and J usage is TRBJ1-1; D is perhaps TRBD1 (5 bases). The CDR3 sequence is 13 residues long. Trimming took 5 bases from V and 1 from J, leaving 7 bases between them. CDR1 and CDR2 (germline): KGHDR, SFDVKD. CDR3 sequence (DNA): TGTGCCACCAGTGCGGGACGGAACACTGAAGCTTTCTTT. This translates into CATSAGRNTEAFF.

In its sample, this clonotype was seen a few times. This sequence joins TRBV11-2 and TRBJ2-5; tentative D call: TRBD2 (5 bases). CDR1 is SGHAT, CDR2 FQNNGV, per germline. V dropped 2 bases and J dropped 2 bases, with 18 bases sitting between them. The length of the CDR3 is 17 residues. For the CDR3, the DNA is TGTGCCAGCAGCTTATCTCGACCCCTCCGGGATCAAGAGACCCAGTACTTC. Translating it yields CASSLSRPLRDQETQYF. Combining the CDR3 with reference TRBV11-2 and TRBJ2-5 gives the whole variable domain EAGVAQSPRYKIIEKRQSVAFWCNPISGHATLYWYQQILGQGPKLLIQFQNNGVVDDSQLPKDRFSAERLKGVDSTLKIQPAKLEDSAVYLCASSLSRPLRDQETQYFGPGTRLLVL.

This rearrangement joins TRBV27 to TRBJ2-2, with 7 bases that match TRBD1. Germline loops: CDR1 MNHEY, CDR2 SMNVEV (reference sequence). J gave up 4 bases and V 4 bases, and 6 bases lay outside the gene matches. The CDR3 length is 15 residues. The CDR3 here is CASSYDRVGTGELFF. For the CDR3, the DNA is TGTGCCAGCAGTTATGACAGGGTGGGCACCGGGGAGCTGTTTTTT.

A few counts support this clonotype. This CDR3 reads CASRGDTATDTQYF. CDR3 sequence (DNA): TGTGCCAGCAGAGGGGACACTGCCACAGATACGCAGTATTTT. The chain employs TRBV9 and TRBJ2-3, with D possibly matching TRBD1 (6 bases). Germline CDR1 reads SGDLS; CDR2 reads YYNGEE. The CDR3 covers 14 residues. V lost 5 bases to trimming and J lost 2 bases, with 12 bases between them.

The rearrangement uses TRBV6-2 or TRBV6-3 and TRBJ2-5; D is unclear. V lost 2 bases and J 5 bases, leaving 24 bases between the germline ends. The CDR3 totals 18 residues. CDR1 MNHEY and CDR2 SVGEGT come from the germline V gene. CDR3 DNA: TGTGCCAGCAGTTACCCCTACACTCGCGACTCACCCTTGGAGACCCAGTACTTC. Translating gives CASSYPYTRDSPLETQYF.

The J gene is TRBJ1-2, the V gene TRBV12-3 or TRBV12-4; D gene unclear. Deletions cut 3 bases from V and 8 bases from J, with 13 bases between. The CDR3 runs 13 residues. The CDR3 DNA sequence: TGTGCCAGCAGTTTTAGCTTCTTGGAGGGCTACACCTTC. Protein product: CASSFSFLEGYTF.

In this sample, this clonotype turned up a few times. The chain couples TRBV12-3 or TRBV12-4 to TRBJ2-5, with 8 bases fitting TRBD2. This CDR3 is 12 amino acids long. CDR3 in amino acids: CATGGVEKTQYF. The CDR3 region has the DNA TGTGCTACCGGGGGGGTCGAAAAGACCCAGTACTTC.

This chain connects TRBV18 to TRBJ2-5; 8 bases are shared with TRBD1. V dropped 2 bases and J dropped 4; count of bases not matched to a gene: 3. This CDR3 has 14 amino acids. Germline loops: CDR1 KGHSH, CDR2 LQKENI. The CDR3 nucleotides are TGTGCCAGCTCACCAGAAACAGGGGGAGAGACCCAGTACTTC. The encoded protein is CASSPETGGETQYF.

This clonotype was detected only a few times. This rearrangement joins TRBV12-3 or TRBV12-4 to TRBJ2-4, with D perhaps TRBD1 (6 bases). The CDR3 spans 18 residues. V was shortened by 2 bases and J by 0 bases, with 17 bases between the two germline ends. CDR3 residues: CASSLLSGAPLAKNIQYF. The CDR3 DNA reads as TGTGCCAGCAGTTTACTGTCAGGGGCGCCACTAGCCAAAAACATTCAGTACTTC.

Points on this clonotype: It is likely a read error, because the conserved phenylalanine at the end of the CDR3 is missing. The V call is TRBV20-1, the J call TRBJ1-1, with D perhaps matching TRBD1 (6 bases). There are 14 residues in the CDR3. V was cut by 1 base and J by 1 base, with 10 bases left in between. Germline V lookup: CDR1 DFQATT, CDR2 SNEGSKA (reference sequence). CDR3 residues: CSARVGHANTEAFL. The CDR3 DNA sequence: TGCAGTGCTAGAGTGGGACACGCGAACACTGAAGCTTTCCTT.

The table lists this clonotype with a few counts. This chain links TRBV7-9 with TRBJ2-5; TRBD1 matches 8 bases. The closer fit of TRBJ2-7 to the DNA end suggests the J call may be wrong. Germline CDR1 and CDR2: SEHNR and FQNEAQ (reference sequence). The CDR3 runs 15 residues. CDR3 loop: CASSNPGTGLSEQYF. The CDR3 DNA follows: TGTGCCAGCAGCAATCCCGGGACAGGTTTAAGCGAGCAGTACTTC.

This clonotype was recorded a few times. The gene calls are TRBV7-2 and TRBJ2-1, with 8 bases matching TRBD1. This CDR3 region has 16 residues. Per the germline V gene, CDR1 is SGHTA and CDR2 is FQGNSA. Trimming removed 3 bases from V and 1 base from J; junction bases left unmatched: 5. The CDR3 region is CASSLRTGRSYNEQFF. CDR3 DNA: TGTGCCAGCAGCTTGAGGACAGGGAGGTCCTACAATGAGCAGTTCTTC.

The gene calls are TRBV7-9 and TRBJ1-4; D not resolved. The CDR3 is made up of 13 amino acids. Germline V CDR1 and CDR2: SEHNR, FQNEAQ (reference sequence). V was cut by 5 bases and J by 10 bases, with 14 bases left in between. The CDR3 spells CASSPDAWGKLFF. Written as DNA, the CDR3 is TGTGCCAGCAGCCCGGACGCGTGGGGAAAACTGTTTTTT.

This clonotype came up a few times. One base away lies a much larger clone, so this may be a sequencing read error. In DNA form, the CDR3 reads TGTGCCAGCAGCTATTACTTCGAAACAGGGACCACTGAAGCTTTCTTT. It is translated as CASSYYFETGTTEAFF. V is TRBV7-2 and J is TRBJ1-1; D is perhaps TRBD1 (6 bases). The CDR3 contains 16 residues. Germline-derived CDR1 and CDR2 are SGHTA and FQGNSA. Trimming pared 4 bases from V and 4 bases from J, leaving 19 bases between.

This clonotype came up a few times. The rearrangement links TRBV6-2 or TRBV6-3 to TRBJ2-7; D gene ambiguous. The germline V gene has CDR1 MNHEY and CDR2 SVGEGT. Trimming took off 8 bases at V and 4 bases at J, with 18 bases between the two ends. The CDR3 runs 14 residues. CDR3 sequence: CASPKIFTDYEQYV. Here the CDR3 DNA reads TGTGCCAGCCCTAAAATTTTCACAGATTACGAGCAGTACGTC.

This clonotype was seen once. The chain links TRBV29-1 to TRBJ1-2; 8 positions agree with TRBD1. CDR3 size: 12 residues. J gave up 3 bases and V 7 bases, and 4 bases lay outside the gene matches. Germline V gene sequence: CDR1 SQVTM, CDR2 ANQGSEA. The CDR3 nucleotides read TGCAGCGCGGAGACAGGGGACTATGGCTACACCTTC. This encodes CSAETGDYGYTF.